This note documents a single TCR beta chain sequence. Its target is not known. Regarding donors, all were healthy bone marrow donors. The junction had 9 bases not matched to a gene; V was cut back by 0 bases and J by 10 bases. CDR3 length equals 16 residues. From germline, CDR1 is MNHEY and CDR2 SVGAGI. This sample was included in a study of cytomegalovirus exposure and HLA in healthy donors. Findings and limits, study-wide: It was likely that a cluster of highly shared sequence variants was a sequencing artifact. Excluded were some V segments that proved indistinguishable, including TRBV6-2 and TRBV6-3. Analysis was carried out at a later point, and it linked a missense DCLRE1C variant to TCR beta V- and J-gene trimming.

Both 60 Vbeta primers and 13 Jbeta primers went into the PCR. This table comes from immunoSEQ multiplex PCR, and its TCRdb copy is limited to in-frame clones, with some not included. In the table there are just over 200,000 clones, around 64% of which are singletons. This TCR was recovered from a man in his forties in good health and CMV-seropositive. The rearrangement joins TRBV6-5 to TRBJ1-4; TRBD1 matches 9 bases. Sequencing was done on a sample of PBMCs. The CDR3 nucleotides are TGTGCCAGCAGTTACTCGATGGCACAGGGGGCTGGAAAACTGTTTTTT. This codes for CASSYSMAQGAGKLFF.